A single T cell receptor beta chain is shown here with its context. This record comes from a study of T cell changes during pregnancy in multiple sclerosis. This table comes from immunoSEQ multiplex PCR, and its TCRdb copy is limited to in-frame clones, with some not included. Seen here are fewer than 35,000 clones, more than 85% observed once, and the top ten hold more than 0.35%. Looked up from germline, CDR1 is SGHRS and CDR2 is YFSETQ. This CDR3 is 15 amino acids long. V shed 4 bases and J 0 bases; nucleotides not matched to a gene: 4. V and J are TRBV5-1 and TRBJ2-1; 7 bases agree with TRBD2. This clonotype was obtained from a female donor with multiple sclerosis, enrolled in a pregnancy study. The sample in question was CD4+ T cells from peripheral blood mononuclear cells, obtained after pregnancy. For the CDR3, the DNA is TGCGCCAGCAGCCTAGCGGCTAGCTCCTACAATGAGCAGTTCTTC. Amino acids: CASSLAASSYNEQFF.